The rows below give T cell receptor beta chains drawn from one sample of a study of blood T cell repertoires in COVID-19. TCRdb's copy holds only in-frame clones and misses some; the assay was immunoSEQ multiplex PCR. The sample carries roughly 49,000 clones, roughly 84% recorded once. Material for sequencing was peripheral blood. The receptor source for this set is a man in his fifties with active COVID-19. Both conserved end residues are trimmed from each CDR3. Size is stated for part of the rows, as once, few or many counts, or as a class when the clone is expanded.

clone size,J gene,CDR3 length,V gene,CDR3 protein
NA,TRBJ1-1,14,TRBV10-2,ASSLAGVGMNTEAF
NA,TRBJ1-1,11,TRBV2,ASSERRGAEAF
few,TRBJ2-3,15,TRBV15,ATSRAVAGGPADTQY
once,TRBJ2-3,12,TRBV2,ARARYPSTDTQY
NA,TRBJ2-1,12,TRBV19,ASSIVPYMNEQF
NA,TRBJ1-2,14,TRBV9,ASSVAGGDKHYGYT
NA,TRBJ1-1,12,TRBV19,ASSPWGGETEAF
NA,TRBJ2-3,11,TRBV29-1,SAPGRGTDTQY
few,TRBJ2-7,11,TRBV2,AYTLGQYYEQY
few,TRBJ2-2,14,TRBV7-6,ASSTRTGGHTGELF
NA,TRBJ2-3,14,TRBV7-6,ASSLSSGYITDTQY
once,TRBJ2-5,14,TRBV5-1,ASSLGSGGNLETQY
NA,TRBJ2-1,14,TRBV2,ASSGPGLGQLDEQF
NA,TRBJ2-5,14,TRBV5-6,ASSLAWRGGQETQY
NA,TRBJ1-1,12,TRBV5-6,ASSLLLGATEAF
NA,TRBJ2-1,13,TRBV19,ASSSGQSSYNEQF
NA,TRBJ2-1,14,TRBV3-1/TRBV3-2,ASSQVGQGALGEQF
NA,TRBJ1-1,14,TRBV4-3,ASSQDSQGMNTEAF
NA,TRBJ2-5,13,TRBV7-2,ASSSPGLGQETQY
NA,TRBJ1-1,12,TRBV5-1,ASSRQGRGTEAF
NA,TRBJ1-2,9,TRBV9,ASSAQNGYT
NA,TRBJ1-5,11,TRBV6-5,ASNRGNDQPQH
NA,TRBJ1-2,12,TRBV15,ATRAPAGNYGYT
once,TRBJ2-7,14,TRBV21-1,ASSKGPEVGPYEQY
NA,TRBJ2-1,15,TRBV11-2,ASSLFRGLSSYNEQF
NA,TRBJ2-1,10,TRBV28,ASSPGVGEQF
once,TRBJ2-3,13,TRBV3-1/TRBV3-2,ASSQSGAGGQTQY
NA,TRBJ1-4,10,TRBV29-1,IAGTANEKLF
NA,TRBJ1-6,13,TRBV25-1,ASSEWAGLNSPLH
NA,TRBJ2-3,15,TRBV27,ASSWNGGAVGTDTQY
NA,TRBJ1-1,12,TRBV9,ASSTRVRATEAF
few,TRBJ1-2,12,TRBV5-6,ASSEGQGANGYT
NA,TRBJ2-7,12,TRBV19,ASSRMDRAYEQY
NA,TRBJ2-7,12,TRBV3-1/TRBV3-2,ASSQEDRDYEQY
few,TRBJ1-5,12,TRBV18,ASSPAVNNQPQH
NA,TRBJ1-2,12,TRBV10-2,ASSELASFSGYT
NA,TRBJ2-5,12,TRBV6-2/TRBV6-3,ASSPRDFQETQY
NA,TRBJ2-3,14,TRBV9,ASSPGYSSDTDTQY
NA,TRBJ2-3,14,TRBV5-8,ASSLGAELVADTQY
NA,TRBJ2-7,15,TRBV5-4,ASSLAGQGAESYEQY
NA,TRBJ2-7,9,TRBV7-9,ASSFRNEQY
NA,TRBJ1-2,14,TRBV10-2,ASSLTTWGGAGGYT
few,TRBJ2-5,11,TRBV29-1,SVGGHLGETQY
NA,TRBJ1-3,10,TRBV7-9,ASSPPINTIY
NA,TRBJ1-2,12,TRBV6-6,ASSTGVLNYGYT
NA,TRBJ1-4,11,TRBV18,ASSPPQGEKLF
NA,TRBJ1-2,11,TRBV7-2,ASNFGGALGYT
NA,TRBJ2-5,12,TRBV10-1,ASSEGGTAGTQY
NA,TRBJ1-1,11,TRBV19,ATCRGPSTEAF
NA,TRBJ2-7,14,TRBV7-2,ASSLTGLAGTYEQY
NA,TRBJ1-3,15,TRBV27,ASSLSGLGGSGNTIY
NA,TRBJ1-5,12,TRBV2,ASRLQGLSQPQH
NA,TRBJ1-3,9,TRBV11-2,ASHSGNTIY